The 18 T cell receptor beta chains below were found in one sample sequenced in a study of blood T cell repertoires in COVID-19. The assay was immunoSEQ multiplex PCR, and TCRdb's table has in-frame clones only and misses some. Among more than 90,000 clones listed, about 81% were seen once. The sequenced material came from peripheral blood. The receptors were sampled from a man aged 55 to 70 with acute or convalescent COVID-19.

The rearrangement joins TRBV27 to TRBJ1-2; D may be TRBD1 (5 bases). The CDR3 sequence is 14 residues long. Germline V gives CDR1 MNHEY, CDR2 SMNVEV (reference sequence). The germline V and J ends were trimmed by 6 bases and 4 bases, with 15 bases remaining between them. The CDR3 sequence: CASSGDGGIYGYTF. Written as DNA, the CDR3 is TGTGCCAGCAGCGGGGATGGGGGGATCTATGGCTACACCTTC.

V is TRBV29-1 and J is TRBJ2-3, with 7 positions matching TRBD1. V lost 4 bases, J lost 2 bases, and 9 bases stayed unmatched. Germline-derived CDR1 and CDR2 are SQVTM and ANQGSEA. The CDR3 has 15 amino acids. The CDR3: CSVVKGTAFTDTQYF. The CDR3 region has the DNA TGCAGCGTTGTAAAAGGGACAGCCTTCACAGATACGCAGTATTTT.

This rearrangement joins TRBV7-2 to TRBJ1-2, with a weak D call TRBD1 (6 bases). Trimming pared 5 bases from V and 0 bases from J, leaving 16 bases between. This CDR3 has 16 amino acids. In germline, CDR1 is SGHTA, CDR2 FQGNSA. The CDR3: CASSPRGAAANYGYTF. The CDR3 DNA follows: TGTGCCAGCAGCCCTCGGGGGGCAGCTGCTAACTATGGCTACACCTTC.

This chain links TRBV5-1 with TRBJ1-1; tentative D call: TRBD1 (6 bases). The V end lost 4 bases, the J end lost 0 bases, and 10 bases lay between the germline ends. The germline V gene encodes CDR1 SGHRS and CDR2 YFSETQ. The CDR3 has 14 residues. The CDR3 nucleotides are TGCGCCAGCAGCGTAGGACAGTTGAACACTGAAGCTTTCTTT. It translates to CASSVGQLNTEAFF.

The chain joins TRBV30 to TRBJ2-7; TRBD1 matches 7 bases. Per germline, CDR1 GTSNPN and CDR2 SVGIG (reference sequence). V lost 2 bases, J lost 6 bases, and 4 bases stayed unmatched. The CDR3 runs 12 residues. In nucleotides, the CDR3 is TGTGCCTGGAGTCGGACAGGCCCCGAGCAGTACTTC. Its translation: CAWSRTGPEQYF. The variable domain in full, with the rest retrieved from reference TRBV30 and TRBJ2-7, is SQTIHQWPATLVQPVGSPLSLECTVEGTSNPNLYWYRQAAGRGLQLLFYSVGIGQISSEVPQNLSASRPQDRQFILSSKKLLLSDSGFYLCAWSRTGPEQYFGPGTRLTVT.

V and J are TRBV6-5 and TRBJ2-1, with TRBD2 identical over 12 bases. CDR3 size: 15 residues. With V trimmed by 6 bases and J by 4 bases, 4 bases remained unmatched. Per germline, CDR1 MNHEY and CDR2 SVGAGI. CDR3 sequence: CASRRGTSGYNEQFF. CDR3 in DNA: TGTGCCAGCAGACGTGGGACTAGCGGGTACAATGAGCAGTTCTTC.

CDR3 DNA: TGTGCCACCAGCAGAGATGGGGACAGGCGCTACAATGAGCAGTTCTTC. Translation: CATSRDGDRRYNEQFF. The V and J genes are TRBV15 and TRBJ2-1; 8 bases match TRBD1. This CDR3 has 16 amino acids. From germline, CDR1 is LNHNV and CDR2 YYDKDF (reference sequence). The junction had 4 bases not matched to a gene; V was cut back by 0 bases and J by 3 bases.

The rearrangement uses TRBV4-3 and TRBJ1-1; TRBD1 aligns across 8 bases. The CDR3 length is 13 residues. Germline V gives CDR1 LGHNA, CDR2 YSLEER. The V segment lost 4 bases and the J segment 10 bases; nucleotides outside the gene matches: 8. CDR3 amino acids: CASSLRTGGGAFF. The CDR3 DNA reads as TGCGCCAGCAGCCTTCGAACAGGGGGAGGAGCTTTCTTT.

This chain links TRBV11-2 with TRBJ2-3, with D tentatively TRBD2 (5 bases). Trimming removed 0 bases from V and 9 bases from J, with 13 bases in between. This CDR3 region has 14 residues. The germline V gene encodes CDR1 SGHAT and CDR2 FQNNGV. CDR3 loop: CASSLDQARGTQYF. DNA for the CDR3: TGTGCCAGCAGCTTAGACCAGGCGCGAGGGACGCAGTATTTT.

The gene calls are TRBV7-2 and TRBJ2-2; 15 bases agree with TRBD2. Looked up from germline, CDR1 is SGHTA and CDR2 is FQGNSA. With V trimmed by 5 bases and J by 4 bases, 8 bases remained unmatched. The CDR3 sequence is 18 residues long. The CDR3 DNA follows: TGTGCCAGCAGCCCCGGGACTAGCGGGAGGCCGACCACCGGGGAGCTGTTTTTT. This codes for CASSPGTSGRPTTGELFF.

The chain carries TRBV5-5 and TRBJ1-2; D ambiguous. Germline V lookup: CDR1 SGHKS, CDR2 YYEKEE (reference sequence). The CDR3 is 14 residues long. The ends were cut back, 2 bases at V and 4 bases at J, with 12 bases in the middle. The CDR3 sequence is CASSLRGQPYGYTF. CDR3 coding DNA: TGTGCCAGCAGCTTACGGGGTCAGCCCTATGGCTACACCTTC.

This chain links TRBV5-5 with TRBJ2-3; 7 bases align to TRBD2. Germline values: CDR1 SGHKS, CDR2 YYEKEE (reference sequence). Trimming at V came to 4 bases and at J to 2 bases, leaving 7 bases not matched to a gene. The CDR3 runs to 15 residues. This CDR3 reads CASSSTSAHTDTQYF. The CDR3 DNA follows: TGTGCCAGCAGCAGTACTAGCGCACACACAGATACGCAGTATTTT.

The V gene is TRBV30, the J gene TRBJ2-6; TRBD1 aligns across 7 bases. Germline V lookup: CDR1 GTSNPN, CDR2 SVGIG (reference sequence). This CDR3 has 18 residues. Unmatched junction bases numbered 8, after V lost 0 bases and J lost 0 bases. The CDR3 DNA sequence: TGTGCCTGGAGTGTAGGTGGGACAGTCCGCTCTGGGGCCAACGTCCTGACTTTC. It yields the protein CAWSVGGTVRSGANVLTF.

The chain carries TRBV5-1 and TRBJ1-1; D call uncertain. Germline CDR1 SGHRS, CDR2 YFSETQ. Trimming took off 3 bases at V and 1 base at J, with 10 bases between the two ends. This CDR3 contains 14 residues. CDR3 in amino acids: CASSWEGKNTEAFF. CDR3 sequence (DNA): TGCGCCAGCAGCTGGGAGGGAAAGAACACTGAAGCTTTCTTT.

The rearrangement uses TRBV9 and TRBJ2-3; D is perhaps TRBD2 (5 bases). Germline values: CDR1 SGDLS, CDR2 YYNGEE. This CDR3 is 15 amino acids long. V lost 3 bases to trimming and J lost 0 bases, with 11 bases between them. CDR3 loop: CASSEGVRSTDTQYF. CDR3 coding DNA: TGTGCCAGCAGCGAGGGAGTACGAAGCACAGATACGCAGTATTTT.

The V and J genes are TRBV6-2 or TRBV6-3 and TRBJ2-3; D is perhaps TRBD2 (5 bases). The CDR3 spans 15 residues. Germline V gene lookup returns CDR1 MNHEY and CDR2 SVGEGT. The germline V and J ends were trimmed by 3 bases and 0 bases, with 10 bases remaining between them. CDR3 in DNA: TGTGCCAGCAGTTATGCGGGCCTTAGCACAGATACGCAGTATTTT. It encodes CASSYAGLSTDTQYF.

The rearrangement joins TRBV2 to TRBJ2-7; D gene unclear. The CDR3 runs to 11 residues. Germline loops: CDR1 SNHLY, CDR2 FYNNEI. CDR3 in DNA: TGTGCCAGCAGCGAAGACGGCGAGCAGTACGTC. Translated, it gives CASSEDGEQYV.

The chain joins TRBV3-1 (or the pseudogene TRBV3-2) to TRBJ1-5; D may be TRBD1 (5 bases). The V end lost 3 bases, the J end lost 0 bases, and 9 bases lay between the germline ends. This CDR3 has 15 residues. Germline V gives CDR1 LGHDT, CDR2 YNNKEL (reference sequence). The CDR3 loop reads CASSQTAYSNQPQHF. The DNA of the CDR3 is TGTGCCAGCAGCCAGACAGCTTATAGCAATCAGCCCCAGCATTTT.